The 26 T cell receptor beta chains listed next were all sequenced from one sample in a study of T cell responses to AZD1222 COVID-19 vaccine (dated by TCRdb to the early 2020s). Library construction relied on the immunoSEQ multiplex PCR assay. Sourced from immuneACCESS, this table was stored by TCRdb with only in-frame sequences that have V and J called. A share of the clones is absent; for the studies checked, an unresolved V gene accounts for under half, and the remainder has no known explanation. Present in this sample are some 130,000 clones, more than 75% of which were seen just once. Clones ranked in the top ten supply approximately 4% of the sample. This specimen's time point label, interpreted: baseline before first vaccination. The sequences come from peripheral blood, collected on day 0 of AZD1222 vaccination. These receptors were collected from an adult in good health.

The chain uses TRBV15 and TRBJ1-5; D might be TRBD1 (6 bases). Per germline, CDR1 LNHNV and CDR2 YYDKDF (reference sequence). V lost 4 bases and J 2 bases, leaving 12 bases between the germline ends. This CDR3 is 15 amino acids long. CDR3 sequence: CATSITGKGNQPQHF. Here the CDR3 DNA reads TGTGCCACCAGCATAACAGGGAAGGGCAATCAGCCCCAGCATTTT.

J is TRBJ2-3 and V is TRBV30; 10 nucleotides match TRBD2. Germline assignment: CDR1 GTSNPN and CDR2 SVGIG (reference sequence). CDR3 length: 18 residues. Unmatched junction bases numbered 10, after V lost 0 bases and J lost 1 base. The DNA of the CDR3 is TGTGCCTGGAGTGTAGGAGCGGGGGGGCCCCCGGGCACAGATACGCAGTATTTT. This gives the protein CAWSVGAGGPPGTDTQYF. Based on the CDR3 plus reference TRBV30 and TRBJ2-3, the full variable domain is SQTIHQWPATLVQPVGSPLSLECTVEGTSNPNLYWYRQAAGRGLQLLFYSVGIGQISSEVPQNLSASRPQDRQFILSSKKLLLSDSGFYLCAWSVGAGGPPGTDTQYFGPGTRLTVL.

This clone was detected only once. The V call is TRBV3-1 (or the pseudogene TRBV3-2), the J call TRBJ1-5, with 10 bases aligning to TRBD1. V lost 3 bases, J lost 3 bases, and 2 bases stayed unmatched. Germline V gene lookup returns CDR1 LGHDT and CDR2 YNNKEL (reference sequence). This CDR3 spans 15 amino acids. The CDR3 nucleotides read TGTGCCAGCAGCCACGGACAGGGGGTCAATCAGCCCCAGCATTTT. Translating gives CASSHGQGVNQPQHF.

The J gene is TRBJ1-1, the V gene TRBV28; tentatively, D is TRBD1 (5 bases). Germline values: CDR1 MDHEN, CDR2 SYDVKM. Trimming left V 3 bases short and J 1 base short, with 9 bases between. This CDR3 contains 14 residues. CDR3 DNA sequence: TGTGCCAGCAGTTTGGGGGGGGAGAACACTGAAGCTTTCTTT. It encodes CASSLGGENTEAFF. The full variable domain, its missing parts supplied by reference TRBV28 and TRBJ1-1, is DVKVTQSSRYLVKRTGEKVFLECVQDMDHENMFWYRQDPGLGLRLIYFSYDVKMKEKGDIPEGYSVSREKKERFSLILESASTNQTSMYLCASSLGGENTEAFFGQGTRLTVV.

As regards this clone: This is likely a read error, given that the CDR3 carries no conserved phenylalanine or tryptophan at its end. It is unclear where the CDR3 begins or ends on the DNA, so no DNA is shown, and the CDR3 is as TCRdb lists it. CDR3: CASRVEAGTPIQL. V is TRBV6-5 and J is TRBJ2-7; whether TRBD1, the table's D call, matches the DNA was not checked. Germline CDR1 is MNHEY and CDR2 is SVGAGI. The CDR3 comprises 13 residues, both ends counted.

This clone was picked up one time. CDR3 DNA: TGTGCCAGTAGTATAGATGCGAAACAGAATAATTCACCCCTCCACTTT. Translated: CASSIDAKQNNSPLHF. The chain employs TRBV19 and TRBJ1-6; no definite D call. Germline CDR1 and CDR2: LNHDA and SQIVND (reference sequence). Trimming removed 0 bases at V and 5 bases at J, with 11 bases between. There are 16 residues in the CDR3.

V usage is TRBV7-9 and J usage is TRBJ1-1; D gene ambiguous. V was shortened by 5 bases and J by 12 bases, with 16 bases between the two germline ends. Germline loops: CDR1 SEHNR, CDR2 FQNEAQ (reference sequence). The CDR3 consists of 12 residues. The chain's CDR3 is CASSHPLTQSFF. In DNA, the CDR3 is TGTGCCAGCAGCCACCCACTCACCCAGTCTTTCTTT.

This chain connects TRBV7-6 to TRBJ2-5; 10 nucleotides agree with TRBD2. The CDR3 has 17 amino acids. In germline, CDR1 is SGHVS, CDR2 FNYEAQ. V trimming: 1 base; J trimming: 1 base; junction bases outside the gene matches: 6. The CDR3 DNA reads TGTGCCAGCAGCTTAGGGCCTAGCGGGGGCCTCCAAGAGACCCAGTACTTC. It yields the protein CASSLGPSGGLQETQYF.

This sequence joins TRBV6-5 and TRBJ1-2; tentative D call: TRBD1 (5 bases). The germline V gene encodes CDR1 MNHEY and CDR2 SVGAGI. The CDR3 length is 15 residues. V dropped 2 bases and J dropped 0 bases, with 10 bases sitting between them. The CDR3 nucleotides are TGTGCCAGCAGTTACGTAAAGGGGACTAACTATGGCTACACCTTC. As protein: CASSYVKGTNYGYTF.

This clone appeared once. The chain uses TRBV18 and TRBJ1-1, with D hard to call. The V gene's germline CDR1 is KGHSH and CDR2 LQKENI. Trimming removed 0 bases from V and 1 base from J, with 12 bases in between. CDR3 size: 16 residues. The CDR3 DNA is TGTGCCAGCTCACCACCGGTCGGCAGGCAGAACACTGAAGCTTTCTTT. This encodes CASSPPVGRQNTEAFF.

On this clone: Different DNA sequences within this sample yield the same CDR3. V is TRBV5-1 and J is TRBJ1-4; a weak D match, TRBD1 (6 bases). The CDR3 runs to 14 residues. The V end was cut by 1 base, the J end by 4 bases, with 8 bases between. Germline CDR1 SGHRS, CDR2 YFSETQ. CDR3 amino acids: CASSLTGNNEKLFF. The CDR3 DNA is TGCGCCAGCAGCTTGACAGGGAATAATGAAAAACTGTTTTTT.

The chain links TRBV28 to TRBJ1-1, with 8 bases aligning to TRBD1. The CDR3 is 15 residues long. The V gene's germline CDR1 is MDHEN and CDR2 SYDVKM. V dropped 5 bases and J dropped 9; count of bases not matched to a gene: 14. CDR3 DNA sequence: TGTGCCAGCAGTCGGTTGACAGGGGCTTATCCCCAAGCTTTCTTT. It yields the protein CASSRLTGAYPQAFF.

This chain uses TRBV9 with TRBJ2-1, with D tentatively TRBD2 (5 bases). Germline V gene data show CDR1 as SGDLS and CDR2 as YYNGEE. CDR3 length: 13 residues. Between the trimmed V and J ends, which lost 3 bases and 9 bases, there was a span of 13 bases. The CDR3 coding sequence is TGTGCCAGCAGCGATCCGGGAAAGGGTGAGCAGTTCTTC. Encoded protein: CASSDPGKGEQFF.

The J gene is TRBJ1-5, the V gene TRBV30; 7 positions agree with TRBD1. CDR1 is GTSNPN, CDR2 SVGIG, per germline (reference sequence). The CDR3 runs to 14 residues. Trimming cost V 0 bases and J 2 bases; bases outside gene matches: 1. The CDR3 loop reads CAWSVGTGNQPQHF. The CDR3 bases are TGTGCCTGGAGTGTAGGGACAGGCAATCAGCCCCAGCATTTT.

The rearrangement joins TRBV18 to TRBJ2-3, with 7 positions matching TRBD1. The junction had 11 bases not matched to a gene; V was cut back by 3 bases and J by 5 bases. Germline CDR1 is KGHSH and CDR2 is LQKENI. The CDR3 is 16 residues long. The CDR3 loop reads CASSPPTGFEGDTQYF. Written as DNA, the CDR3 is TGTGCCAGCTCACCGCCGACAGGGTTTGAGGGAGATACGCAGTATTTT.

The chain recombines TRBV19 with TRBJ2-2; D is perhaps TRBD1 (6 bases). From germline, CDR1 is LNHDA and CDR2 SQIVND (reference sequence). V was shortened by 2 bases and J by 5 bases, with 12 bases between the two germline ends. The CDR3 runs to 15 residues. For the CDR3, the DNA is TGTGCCAGTAGTATACGAACAGGGTTGACCGGGGAGCTGTTTTTT. Protein: CASSIRTGLTGELFF.

V and J are TRBV7-9 and TRBJ1-2, with D possibly matching TRBD1 (6 bases). The V and J ends lost 5 bases and 5 bases respectively, with 15 bases between them. The CDR3 contains 14 residues. CDR1 is SEHNR and CDR2 is FQNEAQ in the germline V gene (reference sequence). CDR3 nucleotide sequence: TGTGCCAGCAGCCCCGGGGGGGCAGCATATGGCTACACCTTC. This sequence encodes CASSPGGAAYGYTF.

The chain employs TRBV29-1 and TRBJ1-5; 8 bases agree with TRBD1. This CDR3 region has 13 residues. With V trimmed by 1 base and J by 9 bases, 5 bases remained unmatched. Looked up from germline, CDR1 is SQVTM and CDR2 is ANQGSEA. This CDR3 is CSVEVQGGGPQHF. The CDR3 coding sequence is TGCAGCGTTGAAGTACAGGGGGGAGGGCCCCAGCATTTT.

The chain carries TRBV3-1 (or the pseudogene TRBV3-2) and TRBJ2-2; no firm D call. The CDR3 extends over 13 amino acids. CDR1 LGHDT and CDR2 YNNKEL come from the germline V gene (reference sequence). V lost 1 base and J lost 5, with 5 bases in between. The chain's CDR3 is CASSQGATGELFF. Here the CDR3 DNA reads TGTGCCAGCAGCCAAGGAGCTACCGGGGAGCTGTTTTTT.

This CDR3 is CASSSTGGGGQPQHF. The CDR3 nucleotides are TGTGCCAGCAGTTCCACAGGGGGCGGGGGTCAGCCCCAGCATTTT. This chain joins TRBV6-2 or TRBV6-3 and TRBJ1-5; 9 bases are shared with TRBD1. The CDR3 length is 15 residues. CDR1 is MNHEY, CDR2 SVGEGT, per germline. With V trimmed by 4 bases and J by 6 bases, 7 bases remained unmatched.

The chain employs TRBV15 and TRBJ2-5, with 7 nucleotides matching TRBD1. Per the germline V gene, CDR1 is LNHNV and CDR2 is YYDKDF (reference sequence). There are 16 residues in the CDR3. V trimming: 0 bases; J trimming: 5 bases; junction bases outside the gene matches: 9. As DNA, the CDR3 is TGTGCCACCAGCAGAGATCGACAGGGACGAAGTGAGACCCAGTACTTC. The encoded protein is CATSRDRQGRSETQYF.

The chain joins TRBV30 to TRBJ2-4, with D maybe TRBD1 (6 bases). In germline, CDR1 is GTSNPN, CDR2 SVGIG (reference sequence). V was pared by 3 bases and J by 2 bases, with 20 bases between. The CDR3 sequence is 17 residues long. The CDR3 loop reads CAWSPHRVGGSKNIQYF. In DNA, the CDR3 is TGTGCCTGGAGCCCCCATAGGGTAGGGGGTTCCAAAAACATTCAGTACTTC.

The chain uses TRBV6-4 and TRBJ2-7, with a weak D call TRBD2 (6 bases). This CDR3 contains 13 residues. Between the trimmed V and J ends, which lost 3 bases and 3 bases, there was a span of 9 bases. Per the germline V gene, CDR1 is MRHNA and CDR2 is SNTAGT. The CDR3 nucleotides are TGTGCCAGCAGTGATAACGGGGGCTACGAGCAGTACTTC. Its protein is CASSDNGGYEQYF.

The chain recombines TRBV7-9 with TRBJ1-2; D might be TRBD1 (6 bases). The V and J ends lost 5 bases and 0 bases respectively, with 16 bases between them. CDR3 length: 16 amino acids. Germline V gives CDR1 SEHNR, CDR2 FQNEAQ (reference sequence). The CDR3 region is CASSTTGREANYGYTF. In DNA form, the CDR3 reads TGTGCCAGCAGCACAACAGGGCGAGAGGCTAACTATGGCTACACCTTC.

The chain joins TRBV9 to TRBJ2-3; TRBD2 matches at 13 bases. V was clipped by 4 bases and J by 5 bases; unmatched bases: 16. The CDR3 spans 19 residues. The germline gives CDR1 SGDLS, CDR2 YYNGEE. The CDR3, as DNA: TGTGCCAGCAGCAGAGAGGTAGCTACTAGCGGGGGGGTTGAAGATACGCAGTATTTT. Protein product: CASSREVATSGGVEDTQYF. The whole variable domain, filled in from reference TRBV9 and TRBJ2-3, reads DSGVTQTPKHLITATGQRVTLRCSPRSGDLSVYWYQQSLDQGLQFLIQYYNGEERAKGNILERFSAQQFPDLHSELNLSSLELGDSALYFCASSREVATSGGVEDTQYFGPGTRLTVL.

The chain couples TRBV4-1 to TRBJ1-1; D might be TRBD1 (6 bases). The CDR3 length is 14 residues. Germline-derived CDR1 and CDR2 are MGHRA and YSYEKL. Trimming removed 4 bases at V and 3 bases at J, with 12 bases between. The CDR3 here is CASSPGDLDTEAFF. CDR3 bases: TGCGCCAGCAGCCCAGGGGACCTTGACACTGAAGCTTTCTTT.